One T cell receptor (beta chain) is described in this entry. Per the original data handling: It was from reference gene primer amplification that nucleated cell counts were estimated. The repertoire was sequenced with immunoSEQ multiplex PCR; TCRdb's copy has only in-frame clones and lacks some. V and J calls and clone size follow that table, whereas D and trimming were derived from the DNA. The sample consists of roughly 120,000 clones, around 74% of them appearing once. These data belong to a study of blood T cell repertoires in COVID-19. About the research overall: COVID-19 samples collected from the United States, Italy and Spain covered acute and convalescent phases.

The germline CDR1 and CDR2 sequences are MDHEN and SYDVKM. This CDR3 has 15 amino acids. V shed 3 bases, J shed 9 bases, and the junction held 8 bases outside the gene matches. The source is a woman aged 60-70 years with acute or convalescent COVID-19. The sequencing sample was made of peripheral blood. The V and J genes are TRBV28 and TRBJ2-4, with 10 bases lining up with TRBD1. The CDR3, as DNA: TGTGCCAGCAGTTTTGACCCTAGGACAGGGGGCATTCAGTACTTC. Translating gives CASSFDPRTGGIQYF.